Following are 17 T cell receptor beta chains from one sample sequenced in a study of blood T cell repertoires in COVID-19. Only in-frame clones appear in the TCRdb table, and some are missing; sequencing was by immunoSEQ multiplex PCR. Altogether 100,000 to 150,000 clones are present, around 90% being singletons, with the ten largest covering around 1.9%. Sample: peripheral blood. The source is a man aged 45-65 years with COVID-19, enrolled during active disease.

The CDR3 DNA follows: TGTGCCAGCAGCCTAGGACTTCTCACCGGGGAGCTGTTTTTT. Its translation is CASSLGLLTGELFF. This chain connects TRBV3-1 (or the pseudogene TRBV3-2) to TRBJ2-2; D is perhaps TRBD2 (5 bases). Germline loops: CDR1 LGHDT, CDR2 YNNKEL (reference sequence). V was trimmed by 4 bases and J by 4 bases, leaving 10 bases between them. The CDR3 spans 14 residues.

The chain has TRBV19 and TRBJ2-1, with 9 positions matching TRBD1. The CDR3 sequence is 15 residues long. With V trimmed by 5 bases and J by 0 bases, 2 bases remained unmatched. Germline V gene data show CDR1 as LNHDA and CDR2 as SQIVND (reference sequence). CDR3 residues: CASSPGQGSYNEQFF. The CDR3 region has the DNA TGTGCCAGTAGTCCGGGACAGGGCTCCTACAATGAGCAGTTCTTC.

The gene calls are TRBV6-5 and TRBJ2-7, with TRBD1 as a possible D gene (5 bases). Germline CDR1 and CDR2: MNHEY and SVGAGI. This CDR3 comprises 14 residues. Trimming left V 6 bases short and J 0 bases short, with 12 bases between. This chain's CDR3 is CASRTAVSSYEQYF. Written as DNA, the CDR3 is TGTGCCAGCAGGACAGCAGTGAGCTCCTACGAGCAGTACTTC.

The chain joins TRBV28 to TRBJ2-5, with 8 bases aligning to TRBD1. CDR1 MDHEN and CDR2 SYDVKM come from the germline V gene. CDR3 length: 14 residues. Germline trimming cut 5 bases from V and 7 bases from J; bases unmatched to any gene: 9. CDR3 coding DNA: TGTGCCAGCAGTCCACACCAGGGGGCCGGGACCCAGTACTTC. As protein: CASSPHQGAGTQYF.

A few counts support this clone. The chain employs TRBV28 and TRBJ1-1; tentatively, D is TRBD1 (6 bases). Trimming took 2 bases from V and 5 from J, leaving 6 bases between them. The CDR3 consists of 12 residues. Germline CDR1 is MDHEN and CDR2 is SYDVKM. This chain's CDR3 is CASSLRGTEAFF. The CDR3 DNA is TGTGCCAGCAGTTTAAGGGGGACTGAAGCTTTCTTT. The full variable domain, rest sourced from reference TRBV28 and TRBJ1-1, is DVKVTQSSRYLVKRTGEKVFLECVQDMDHENMFWYRQDPGLGLRLIYFSYDVKMKEKGDIPEGYSVSREKKERFSLILESASTNQTSMYLCASSLRGTEAFFGQGTRLTVV.

This chain joins TRBV5-4 and TRBJ2-2; 8 nucleotides match TRBD2. V trimming: 3 bases; J trimming: 8 bases; junction bases outside the gene matches: 6. The CDR3 extends over 14 amino acids. The germline CDR1 and CDR2 sequences are SGHNT and YYREEE (reference sequence). In DNA, the CDR3 is TGTGCCAGCAGCTGGACGGGGGGGCCGGGGGAGCTGTTTTTT. Translation: CASSWTGGPGELFF.

The CDR3 is CAIGDRGSGNYGYTF. The CDR3 DNA reads TGTGCCATCGGGGACAGGGGGTCCGGGAACTATGGCTACACCTTC. The rearrangement links TRBV10-3 to TRBJ1-2; 11 bases match TRBD1. Germline-derived CDR1 and CDR2 are ENHRY and SYGVKD. V lost 8 bases and J lost 2; bases outside the gene matches: 7. This CDR3 spans 15 amino acids.

The chain uses TRBV3-1 (or the pseudogene TRBV3-2) and TRBJ2-5, with 7 bases lining up with TRBD2. J gave up 1 base and V 4 bases, and 3 bases lay outside the gene matches. Germline V gene data show CDR1 as LGHDT and CDR2 as YNNKEL (reference sequence). The CDR3 is 14 amino acids. CDR3 sequence reads: CASSRSSGQETQYF. CDR3 nucleotides: TGTGCCAGCAGCCGCTCTAGCGGCCAAGAGACCCAGTACTTC.

The chain couples TRBV18 to TRBJ2-5, with 7 bases that match TRBD2. Germline CDR1 KGHSH, CDR2 LQKENI. CDR3 length: 17 amino acids. The J segment lost 7 bases and the V segment lost 1 base, leaving 15 bases of the junction unmatched. The DNA for the CDR3 is TGTGCCAGCTCACCACGGTATCCTAACGGGAGGAAGGGGACCCAGTACTTC. This codes for CASSPRYPNGRKGTQYF.

This chain links TRBV11-3 with TRBJ2-2, with D tentatively TRBD1 (5 bases). The CDR3 covers 13 residues. Per germline, CDR1 SGHNT and CDR2 YENEEA. Trimming pared 3 bases from V and 4 bases from J, leaving 6 bases between. The CDR3 is CASSFQGTGELFF. The CDR3 DNA sequence: TGTGCCAGCAGCTTTCAGGGCACCGGGGAGCTGTTTTTT. The full variable domain, its missing parts supplied by reference TRBV11-3 and TRBJ2-2, is EAGVVQSPRYKIIEKKQPVAFWCNPISGHNTLYWYLQNLGQGPELLIRYENEEAVDDSQLPKDRFSAERLKGVDSTLKIQPAELGDSAVYLCASSFQGTGELFFGEGSRLTVL.

V usage is TRBV7-2 and J usage is TRBJ1-4, with 8 nucleotides matching TRBD1. The J segment lost 4 bases and the V segment lost 4 bases, leaving 5 bases of the junction unmatched. This CDR3 region has 15 residues. The germline CDR1 and CDR2 sequences are SGHTA and FQGNSA. CDR3: CASSYRTGYNEKLFF. CDR3 bases: TGTGCCAGCAGCTATCGGACAGGGTATAATGAAAAACTGTTTTTT. Combining the CDR3 with reference TRBV7-2 and TRBJ1-4 gives the whole variable domain GAGVSQSPSNKVTEKGKDVELRCDPISGHTALYWYRQSLGQGLEFLIYFQGNSAPDKSGLPSDRFSAERTGGSVSTLTIQRTQQEDSAVYLCASSYRTGYNEKLFFGSGTQLSVL.

V usage is TRBV9 and J usage is TRBJ1-1; no clear D. The CDR3 totals 14 residues. The V end was cut by 0 bases, the J end by 0 bases, with 6 bases between. Germline assignment: CDR1 SGDLS and CDR2 YYNGEE. This CDR3 is CASSVARVNTEAFF. CDR3 nucleotide sequence: TGTGCCAGCAGCGTAGCTCGAGTGAACACTGAAGCTTTCTTT.

The chain has TRBV28 and TRBJ2-5, with 12 bases fitting TRBD2. CDR1 MDHEN and CDR2 SYDVKM come from the germline V gene. Trimming at V came to 4 bases and at J to 3 bases, leaving 9 bases not matched to a gene. This CDR3 region has 17 residues. The CDR3 spells CASSSEEGLAGKETQYF. DNA of the CDR3: TGTGCCAGCAGTTCCGAGGAGGGACTAGCGGGCAAAGAGACCCAGTACTTC.

The genes are TRBV28 and TRBJ2-5; maybe TRBD1 (5 bases). Germline V lookup: CDR1 MDHEN, CDR2 SYDVKM. CDR3 length: 15 residues. V was shortened by 7 bases and J by 5 bases, with 20 bases between the two germline ends. The CDR3, as DNA: TGTGCCAGCAAGTCCTCCTTTGCAGGGTCGGAGACCCAGTACTTC. This codes for CASKSSFAGSETQYF.

This clone was seen only a few times. The V gene is TRBV7-9, the J gene TRBJ1-5; no reliable D call. There are 15 residues in the CDR3. Germline CDR1 is SEHNR and CDR2 is FQNEAQ (reference sequence). V was cut by 5 bases and J by 0 bases, with 11 bases left in between. The CDR3, as DNA: TGTGCCAGCAGCAAATCCGACATTAGCAATCAGCCCCAGCATTTT. Protein sequence: CASSKSDISNQPQHF.

The rearrangement joins TRBV12-3 or TRBV12-4 to TRBJ2-2; D is unresolved. V shed 7 bases and J shed 6 bases, with 12 bases lying between them. The CDR3 contains 13 residues. The CDR3 loop reads CASTLMVAGELFF. DNA for the CDR3: TGTGCCAGCACCCTTATGGTAGCCGGGGAGCTGTTTTTT.

The CDR3 DNA reads TGTGCCAGCAGTTACAGAAGCGGGAGCTCCTACAATGAGCAGTTCTTC. Translation gives CASSYRSGSSYNEQFF. The V gene is TRBV6-5, the J gene TRBJ2-1; 8 bases fit TRBD2. J was trimmed by 0 bases and V by 2 bases; bases with no gene match: 3. Per germline, CDR1 MNHEY and CDR2 SVGAGI. The CDR3 spans 16 residues.